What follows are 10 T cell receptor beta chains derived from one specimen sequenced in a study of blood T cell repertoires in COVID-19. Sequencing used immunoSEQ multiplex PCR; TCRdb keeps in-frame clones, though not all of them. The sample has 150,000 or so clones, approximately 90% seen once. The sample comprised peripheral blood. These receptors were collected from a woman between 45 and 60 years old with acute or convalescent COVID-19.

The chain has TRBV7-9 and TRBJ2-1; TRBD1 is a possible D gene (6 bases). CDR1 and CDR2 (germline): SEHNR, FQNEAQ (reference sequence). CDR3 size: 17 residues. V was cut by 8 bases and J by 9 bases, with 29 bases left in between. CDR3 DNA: TGTGCCAGCGGCTCGAGGACAGCGATCTCCCTACAATCTGAGCAGTTCTTC. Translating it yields CASGSRTAISLQSEQFF.

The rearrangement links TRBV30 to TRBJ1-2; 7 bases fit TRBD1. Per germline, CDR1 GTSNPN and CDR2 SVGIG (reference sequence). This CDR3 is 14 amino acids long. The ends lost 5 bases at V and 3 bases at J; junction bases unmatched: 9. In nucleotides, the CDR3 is TGTGCCTGGGCTCCGGGACAGAACTACTATGGCTACACCTTC. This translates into CAWAPGQNYYGYTF.

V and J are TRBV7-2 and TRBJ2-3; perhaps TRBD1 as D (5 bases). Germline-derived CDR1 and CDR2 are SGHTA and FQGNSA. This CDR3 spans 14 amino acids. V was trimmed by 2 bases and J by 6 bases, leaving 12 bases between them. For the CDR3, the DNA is TGTGCCAGCAGCTTAATGTCTAGGGGTGATACGCAGTATTTT. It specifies CASSLMSRGDTQYF.

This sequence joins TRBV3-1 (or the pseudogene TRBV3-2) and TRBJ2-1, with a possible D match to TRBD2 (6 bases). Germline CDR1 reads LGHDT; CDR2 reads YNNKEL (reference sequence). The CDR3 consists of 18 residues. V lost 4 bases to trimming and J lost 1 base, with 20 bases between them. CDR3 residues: CASSRTSLRDKSYNEQFF. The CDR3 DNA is TGTGCCAGCAGCCGAACTAGCCTCCGAGACAAATCCTACAATGAGCAGTTCTTC.

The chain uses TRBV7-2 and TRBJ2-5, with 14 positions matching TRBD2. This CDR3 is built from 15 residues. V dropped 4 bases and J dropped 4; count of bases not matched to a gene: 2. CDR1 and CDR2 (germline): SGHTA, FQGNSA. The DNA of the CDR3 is TGTGCCAGCAGCTCCGGGACTAGCGGGAGAGAGACCCAGTACTTC. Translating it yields CASSSGTSGRETQYF.

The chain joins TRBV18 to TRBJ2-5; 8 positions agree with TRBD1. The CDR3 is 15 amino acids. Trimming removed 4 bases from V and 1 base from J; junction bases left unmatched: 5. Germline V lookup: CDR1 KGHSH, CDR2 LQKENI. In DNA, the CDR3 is TGTGCCAGCTCACTAAGACAGGGGATCCAAGAGACCCAGTACTTC. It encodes CASSLRQGIQETQYF.

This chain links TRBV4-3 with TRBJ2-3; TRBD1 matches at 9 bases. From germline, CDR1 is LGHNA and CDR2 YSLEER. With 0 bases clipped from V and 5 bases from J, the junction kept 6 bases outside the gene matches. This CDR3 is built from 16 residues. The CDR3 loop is CASSQEPDRGIDTQYF. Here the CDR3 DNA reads TGCGCCAGCAGCCAAGAACCGGACAGGGGTATAGATACGCAGTATTTT.

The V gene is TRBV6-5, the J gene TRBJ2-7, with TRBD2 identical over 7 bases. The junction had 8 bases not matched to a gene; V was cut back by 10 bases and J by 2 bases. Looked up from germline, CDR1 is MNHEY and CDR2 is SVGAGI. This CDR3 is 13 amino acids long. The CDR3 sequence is CATRGSGTYEQYF. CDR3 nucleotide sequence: TGTGCCACCCGCGGGAGCGGGACCTACGAGCAGTACTTC.

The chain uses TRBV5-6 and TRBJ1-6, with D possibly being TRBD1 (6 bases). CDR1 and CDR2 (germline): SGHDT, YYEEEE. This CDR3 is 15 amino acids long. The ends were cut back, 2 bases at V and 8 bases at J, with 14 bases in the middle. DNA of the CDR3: TGTGCCAGCAGCTTCAGGGGCGGGAGTTATTCACCCCTCCACTTT. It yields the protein CASSFRGGSYSPLHF.

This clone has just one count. The CDR3 nucleotides read TGTGCCAGTAGCGGGACAGGGGGTAACTATGGCTACACCTTC. It translates to CASSGTGGNYGYTF. This rearrangement joins TRBV19 to TRBJ1-2; TRBD1 agrees at 11 bases. V shed 6 bases, J shed 1 base, and the junction held 1 base outside the gene matches. This CDR3 contains 14 residues. Germline assignment: CDR1 LNHDA and CDR2 SQIVND (reference sequence).